Sequencing of this TCR beta chain was carried out in a study of T-cell reconstitution after alpha-beta-depleted transplantation in children. Germline lookup yields CDR1 LGHDT and CDR2 YNNKEL (reference sequence). The CDR3 length is 14 residues. The V end lost 5 bases, the J end lost 6 bases, and 15 bases lay between the germline ends. Unique molecular identifiers featured in how the TCRbeta library was prepared. Each CDR3 protein gets one entry after TCRdb re-called the PCR reads with MiXCR. The data contain 350,000 to 450,000 distinct CDR3 sequences, 13% of them singletons. This material consisted of PBMCs, taken from the stem cell graft. The clonotype comes from a human donor who donated a stem cell graft to a child with Fanconi anemia. The gene calls are TRBV3-1 and TRBJ2-3, with D unclear. Here the CDR3 DNA reads TGTGCCAGCAGCACACCGACCACCTCCGATACGCAGTATTTT. Encoded protein: CASSTPTTSDTQYF.